What follows are 12 T cell receptor beta chains derived from one specimen sequenced in a study of post-analysis software for immune sequencing data. These receptors' targets are unknown. Findings and limits, study-wide: TRBV segments more frequent in patients than in controls numbered five and included TRBV5-6, TRBV5-1 and TRBV20-1.

Carried by the TCR beta cDNA libraries were unique molecular identifiers. TCRdb analysed the PCR reads with MiXCR anew, one entry per CDR3 protein. In the table there are 750,000 to 950,000 distinct CDR3 sequences, roughly 50% of which are singletons. Sequencing was carried out using blood. The receptor source for this set is a girl aged 10 to 17 with multiple sclerosis.

This clonotype was seen a handful of times. The chain links TRBV27 to TRBJ2-5; D gene uncertain. The DNA matches TRBJ2-7 better at its end, which makes the J call doubtful. The V gene's germline CDR1 is MNHEY and CDR2 SMNVEV (reference sequence). This CDR3 is 13 amino acids long. CDR3 in DNA: TGTGCCAGCAGTTTGGATCGGTCGTTCGAGCAGTACTTC. Translated, it gives CASSLDRSFEQYF.

In this sample, this clonotype turned up a few times. V gene TRBV9 combines with J gene TRBJ2-4, with 10 nucleotides matching TRBD1. CDR1 SGDLS and CDR2 YYNGEE come from the germline V gene. The junction had 10 bases not matched to a gene; V was cut back by 6 bases and J by 1 base. The CDR3 is made up of 17 amino acids. CDR3 sequence: CASTKGPGQGAKNIQYF. DNA for the CDR3: TGTGCCAGCACCAAGGGACCGGGACAGGGGGCCAAAAACATTCAGTACTTC.

This chain uses TRBV6-9 with TRBJ2-4; D possibly corresponds to TRBD2 (6 bases). The J call could be wrong; TRBJ2-7 is a better fit for the DNA end. This CDR3 comprises 15 residues. Germline values: CDR1 MNHGY, CDR2 SVAAGI. CDR3 protein: CASSHGPCRGYEQYF. CDR3 nucleotides: TGTGCCAGCAGTCACGGACCCTGCCGGGGGTACGAGCAGTACTTC.

This clonotype has a handful of counts. The chain couples TRBV30 to TRBJ1-6; D is uncertain. CDR3 size: 14 residues. Trimming took 2 bases from V and 12 from J, leaving 17 bases between them. CDR1 is GTSNPN, CDR2 SVGIG, per germline (reference sequence). As DNA, the CDR3 is TGTGCCTGGAGTAGTCACGGCATTATACAACCCCTCCACTTT. This encodes CAWSSHGIIQPLHF.

The chain carries TRBV9 and TRBJ2-5; 12 nucleotides match TRBD2. V shed 4 bases and J 11 bases; nucleotides not matched to a gene: 12. Germline CDR1 is SGDLS and CDR2 is YYNGEE. This CDR3 has 15 residues. CDR3 DNA sequence: TGTGCCAGCAGCTTAGGACTAGCGGGGCAGTGGGAGCAGTACTTC. It is translated as CASSLGLAGQWEQYF.

Of note for this clonotype: At one of its ends the junction is not consistent with the germline gene, which may arise from a read error. The rearrangement uses TRBV7-6 and TRBJ1-6; 7 bases line up with TRBD1. The CDR3 totals 16 residues. Germline V gene lookup returns CDR1 SGHVS and CDR2 FNYEAQ. This CDR3 reads CASSLDRAGGSSPLHF. The CDR3 DNA sequence: TGTGCCAGCAGTTTAGATCGAGCAGGGGGAAGTTCACCCCTCCACTTT. The variable domain in full, with the rest retrieved from reference TRBV7-6 and TRBJ1-6, is GAGVSQSPRYKVTKRGQDVALRCDPISGHVSLYWYRQALGQGPEFLTYFNYEAQQDKSGLPNDRFSAERPEGSISTLTIQRTEQRDSAMYRCASSLDRAGGSSPLHFGNGTRLTVT.

The chain combines TRBV5-6 with TRBJ2-4, with D possibly being TRBD2 (5 bases). The J call may be faulty, since TRBJ2-7 better matches the DNA end. CDR3 length equals 14 residues. Looked up from germline, CDR1 is SGHDT and CDR2 is YYEEEE. The CDR3 DNA is TGTGCCAGCACCGAGGGCGGACTGGGCTACGAGCAGTACTTC. It specifies CASTEGGLGYEQYF.

The chain is built from TRBV6-5 and TRBJ2-1; D may correspond to TRBD1 or TRBD2 (6 bases each). The J call may be wrong; the DNA end is better matched by TRBJ2-7. Germline-derived CDR1 and CDR2 are MNHEY and SVGAGI. CDR3 length equals 17 residues. CDR3 sequence: CASSNNFGGRIYNEQYF. As DNA, the CDR3 is TGTGCCAGCAGTAACAACTTTGGGGGGCGAATCTACAATGAGCAGTACTTC.

This chain links TRBV20-1 with TRBJ2-7; TRBD1 matches 8 bases. J was trimmed by 2 bases and V by 2 bases; bases with no gene match: 11. In germline, CDR1 is DFQATT, CDR2 SNEGSKA (reference sequence). This CDR3 has 16 amino acids. In nucleotides, the CDR3 is TGCAGTGCTAGACCCTACGACAGGGGTATAGCCTACGAGCAGTACTTC. This gives the protein CSARPYDRGIAYEQYF.

The chain combines TRBV7-9 with TRBJ2-1, with 9 bases fitting TRBD2. V lost 2 bases, J lost 8 bases, and 4 bases stayed unmatched. The germline V gene has CDR1 SEHNR and CDR2 FQNEAQ (reference sequence). The CDR3 length is 14 residues. CDR3 coding DNA: TGTGCCAGCAGCTTAAGGGGACTAGCCCATGAGCAGTTCTTC. Protein: CASSLRGLAHEQFF. The whole variable domain, remainder taken from reference TRBV7-9 and TRBJ2-1, is DTGVSQNPRHKITKRGQNVTFRCDPISEHNRLYWYRQTLGQGPEFLTYFQNEAQLEKSRLLSDRFSAERPKGSFSTLEIQRTEQGDSAMYLCASSLRGLAHEQFFGPGTRLTVL.

The chain combines TRBV25-1 with TRBJ2-1; 10 nucleotides align to TRBD2. The V gene's germline CDR1 is MGHDK and CDR2 SYGVNS. The CDR3 has 16 amino acids. V lost 1 base, J lost 9 bases, and 9 bases stayed unmatched. CDR3 loop: CASSEWKREGLSEQFF. The CDR3 region has the DNA TGTGCCAGCAGTGAATGGAAGCGGGAGGGCCTGAGTGAGCAGTTCTTC.

This chain links TRBV5-1 with TRBJ1-1; no clear D. Germline CDR1 is SGHRS and CDR2 is YFSETQ. Between the trimmed V and J ends, which lost 2 bases and 4 bases, there was a span of 9 bases. This CDR3 contains 13 residues. The CDR3 DNA is TGCGCCAGCAGCTTTACCGGGATCACTGAAGCTTTCTTT. Translated: CASSFTGITEAFF.